One sample yielded the 19 T cell receptor beta chains listed below, sequenced in a study of T-cell memory formation after mild COVID-19. TCRdb independently ran MiXCR on the 5' RACE reads; one entry per CDR3 protein. The sample records roughly 150,000 distinct CDR3 sequences, under 15% being singletons. Sample: PBMCs or a T cell subset sorted from them (not recorded which). All receptors derive from a man aged 18 to 30 who had mild COVID-19 (a few samples of this study predate the infection). Cell type and time point are not known.

The rearrangement joins TRBV5-4 to TRBJ2-1, with 8 bases aligning to TRBD2. The trim removed 1 base at V and 4 bases at J, leaving 7 bases unmatched. Germline assignment: CDR1 SGHNT and CDR2 YYREEE (reference sequence). This CDR3 spans 16 amino acids. The CDR3 reads CASSLLTSGGYNEQFF. Written as DNA, the CDR3 is TGTGCCAGCAGCTTGTTAACGAGCGGGGGATACAATGAGCAGTTCTTC. Combining the CDR3 with reference TRBV5-4 and TRBJ2-1 gives the whole variable domain ETGVTQSPTHLIKTRGQQVTLRCSSQSGHNTVSWYQQALGQGPQFIFQYYREEENGRGNFPPRFSGLQFPNYSSELNVNALELDDSALYLCASSLLTSGGYNEQFFGPGTRLTVL.

This clonotype was recorded many times. The CDR3 loop is CASSPQGYEQYV. The DNA for the CDR3 is TGTGCCAGCAGTCCTCAGGGCTACGAGCAGTACGTC. The chain uses TRBV12-3 or TRBV12-4 and TRBJ2-7, with a tentative D call TRBD1 (5 bases). Trimming cost V 5 bases and J 3 bases, with 8 bases left between them. This CDR3 contains 12 residues.

Only a few counts were recorded for this clonotype. This chain links TRBV27 with TRBJ1-1, with D possibly matching TRBD1 (6 bases). The V gene lost 3 bases and the J gene lost 5 bases, with 16 bases spanning the gap. Per germline, CDR1 MNHEY and CDR2 SMNVEV (reference sequence). This CDR3 has 15 amino acids. In DNA form, the CDR3 reads TGTGCCAGCAGTTTTATCTGGGGGGCGAAGACTGAAGCTTTCTTT. As protein: CASSFIWGAKTEAFF.

V gene TRBV9 combines with J gene TRBJ2-2; D not resolved. This CDR3 is 15 amino acids long. The germline gives CDR1 SGDLS, CDR2 YYNGEE. V gave up 0 bases and J gave up 4 bases, with 10 bases separating them. The CDR3 DNA reads TGTGCCAGCAGCGTAGAAGGCTCCTCCACCGGGGAGCTGTTTTTT. Translating it yields CASSVEGSSTGELFF.

This clonotype showed up just a few times. CDR3 DNA sequence: TGTGCCAGCAGCTTAAGCAGCGGGGGCACCTACGAGCAGTACTTC. It translates to CASSLSSGGTYEQYF. This chain links TRBV7-2 with TRBJ2-7; 8 positions match TRBD2. The junction had 5 bases not matched to a gene; V was cut back by 2 bases and J by 2 bases. Germline V gene sequence: CDR1 SGHTA, CDR2 FQGNSA. CDR3 length equals 15 residues.

The gene calls are TRBV4-3 and TRBJ2-7, with D possibly called TRBD1 or TRBD2 (5 bases each). Germline CDR1 reads LGHNA; CDR2 reads YSLEER. CDR3 length equals 15 residues. Trimming removed 1 base at V and 3 bases at J, with 13 bases between. The CDR3 DNA follows: TGCGCCAGCAGCCAAGGACCGGGACGGCACTACGAGCAGTACTTC. Translated, it gives CASSQGPGRHYEQYF.

This rearrangement joins TRBV7-9 to TRBJ2-5, with 8 nucleotides matching TRBD1. Trimming at V came to 6 bases and at J to 3 bases, leaving 0 bases not matched to a gene. The CDR3 is 12 amino acids. Germline values: CDR1 SEHNR, CDR2 FQNEAQ (reference sequence). The CDR3 sequence: CASRTGEETQYF. CDR3 DNA: TGTGCCAGCAGGACAGGGGAAGAGACCCAGTACTTC.

This clonotype has only a few counts. The V gene is TRBV29-1, the J gene TRBJ2-1, with D tentatively TRBD1 (5 bases). Germline CDR1 and CDR2: SQVTM and ANQGSEA. The CDR3 covers 13 residues. CDR3: CTLGVSVQNEQFF. The CDR3 DNA is TGCACTCTAGGGGTCAGCGTTCAGAATGAGCAGTTCTTC.

This clonotype was detected a few times. V is TRBV30 and J is TRBJ2-3; TRBD2 matches 12 bases. The V gene end was trimmed by 3 bases and the J gene end by 3 bases; junction bases not matched to a gene: 4. The germline V gene encodes CDR1 GTSNPN and CDR2 SVGIG (reference sequence). This CDR3 is 15 amino acids long. CDR3 protein: CAWRLAGGSTDTQYF. CDR3 in DNA: TGTGCCTGGAGACTAGCGGGGGGATCAACAGATACGCAGTATTTT.

The chain employs TRBV5-1 and TRBJ1-2; 7 positions agree with TRBD1. V dropped 4 bases and J dropped 7; count of bases not matched to a gene: 19. The V gene's germline CDR1 is SGHRS and CDR2 YFSETQ. CDR3 length: 17 residues. The CDR3 region is CASSHLPLEGGEVGYTF. The CDR3 nucleotides are TGCGCCAGCAGCCACCTTCCTCTGGAAGGGGGCGAGGTTGGCTACACCTTC.

This clonotype was counted many times. The chain joins TRBV5-1 to TRBJ2-7; either TRBD1 or TRBD2 may fit D (5 bases each). In germline, CDR1 is SGHRS, CDR2 YFSETQ. Deletions cut 4 bases from V and 0 bases from J, with 11 bases between. The CDR3 length is 14 residues. In nucleotides, the CDR3 is TGCGCCAGCAGCCTATCAGGGAGCTCCTACGAGCAGTACGTC. Translating gives CASSLSGSSYEQYV.

The sample holds many counts of this clonotype. The chain joins TRBV5-1 to TRBJ2-4; TRBD2 might be the D (5 bases). Trimming cost V 0 bases and J 5 bases, with 9 bases left between them. CDR1 and CDR2 from the germline V gene are SGHRS and YFSETQ. The CDR3 loop spans 14 amino acids. The CDR3 coding sequence is TGCGCCAGCAGCTTGGTACTAGGCGAAAACATTCAGTACTTC. Translation gives CASSLVLGENIQYF.

The CDR3: CASSSGQNYGYTF. The CDR3 DNA reads TGTGCCAGCTCATCGGGCCAGAACTATGGCTACACCTTC. This rearrangement joins TRBV18 to TRBJ1-2; D unresolved. CDR1 and CDR2 from the germline V gene are KGHSH and LQKENI. The V end was cut by 5 bases, the J end by 2 bases, with 9 bases between. This CDR3 region has 13 residues.

This chain connects TRBV4-3 to TRBJ2-5, with D possibly matching TRBD2 (7 bases). CDR3 length equals 14 residues. Germline V CDR1 and CDR2: LGHNA, YSLEER. V was clipped by 1 base and J by 5 bases, with 11 bases between them. The CDR3 bases are TGCGCCAGCAGCCAAGGGGGGGGCGGCGAGACCCAGTACTTC. It is translated as CASSQGGGGETQYF.

This clonotype was seen ten or more times. The rearrangement links TRBV20-1 to TRBJ2-5, with 8 bases lining up with TRBD2. The CDR3 contains 15 residues. The trim removed 6 bases at V and 1 base at J, leaving 10 bases unmatched. Germline V lookup: CDR1 DFQATT, CDR2 SNEGSKA (reference sequence). CDR3 protein: CSANGGGGTQETQYF. For the CDR3, the DNA is TGCAGTGCCAACGGGGGCGGGGGGACCCAAGAGACCCAGTACTTC.

CDR3 sequence: CASSLYGVDGYTF. The CDR3, as DNA: TGTGCCAGCAGCTTATATGGGGTCGATGGCTACACCTTC. The chain joins TRBV11-2 to TRBJ1-2, with unresolved D. The CDR3 sequence is 13 residues long. CDR1 and CDR2 (germline): SGHAT, FQNNGV. The V gene lost 2 bases and the J gene lost 6 bases, with 10 bases spanning the gap.

The chain joins TRBV7-3 to TRBJ2-7; tentatively, D is TRBD1 (7 bases). The CDR3 consists of 12 residues. Germline V gives CDR1 SGHTA, CDR2 FQGTGA. V lost 3 bases to trimming and J lost 6 bases, with 9 bases between them. The CDR3, as DNA: TGTGCCAGCAGCTTCCAGGGGGGCGAGCAGTACTTC. This codes for CASSFQGGEQYF.

This clonotype has a handful of counts. The rearrangement uses TRBV4-3 and TRBJ1-1, with unresolved D. V was trimmed by 0 bases and J by 0 bases, leaving 8 bases between them. Germline loops: CDR1 LGHNA, CDR2 YSLEER. The CDR3 covers 15 residues. The CDR3 DNA reads TGCGCCAGCAGCCAAGATGAGCGATTGAACACTGAAGCTTTCTTT. It encodes CASSQDERLNTEAFF.

The table lists this clonotype with a few counts. The rearrangement links TRBV25-1 to TRBJ1-6; 7 bases map to TRBD1. Germline assignment: CDR1 MGHDK and CDR2 SYGVNS. Trimming took 6 bases from V and 10 from J; bases not matched to a gene: 9. The CDR3 consists of 14 residues. The CDR3 sequence is CASSEQQGNSPLHF. The CDR3 DNA is TGTGCCAGCAGCGAGCAACAGGGGAACTCACCCCTCCACTTT.